This T cell receptor (beta chain) stems from a study of blood T cell repertoires in COVID-19. Study background: The cDNA or gDNA used as material had been derived from T cells, B-cell-depleted T cells, or PBMCs.

Per the study methods: The authors estimated nucleated cell counts from reference gene primer amplification. Some clones are missing from TCRdb's copy, which holds only in-frame ones; the method was immunoSEQ multiplex PCR. The V and J calls and the clone size are those of that table, but D and trimming were determined from the DNA. This sample carries some 220,000 clones, 88% of them seen once, and the ten largest clones take approximately 2.7%. The CDR3 totals 15 residues. Trimming took 3 bases from V and 3 from J, leaving 14 bases between them. Germline V gene sequence: CDR1 LNHDA, CDR2 SQIVND (reference sequence). Participants were aged about 18 to 89 years from more than 20 US areas. Researchers sorted participants into cohorts using their self-reported clinical history.

This sequence joins TRBV19 and TRBJ1-2, with D tentatively TRBD1 (5 bases). The sequencing input was PBMCs or T cells enriched from blood (not recorded which). The sequence came from a woman under 40 who had recovered from COVID-19. CDR3 residues: CASSITGPGHYGYTF. CDR3 DNA: TGTGCCAGTAGTATTACAGGCCCCGGCCACTATGGCTACACCTTC.